The rows below give T cell receptor beta chains drawn from one sample of a study of T cell clonotyping in hematopoietic cell transplantation. Assay used: immunoSEQ multiplex PCR; TCRdb lists only in-frame clones, some missing. The sample has several thousand clones, roughly nine tenths seen once. Sequenced here: PBMCs, sampled 180 days after allogeneic stem cell transplant. These receptors were taken from a human patient who had an allogeneic stem cell transplant, so the T cells may come from the graft donor. The donor label of this sample is uncertain. Some clones in this sample may be carry-over from other donors' samples. The CDR3 runs from the conserved cysteine through the conserved F or W. A D gene is named only where the DNA matches it firmly. Where a row states a size, it is once, few, many or the class of an expanded clone; other rows omit it.

TRBJ2-7 TRBV5-1 TRBD1 - TGCGCCAGCAGCTTGGCCGGGACAGGGGGTGACGAGCAGTACTTC CASSLAGTGGDEQYF
TRBJ1-6 TRBV6-1 - - TGTGCCAGCAGTGTCGAATCCAATTCACCCCTCCACTTT CASSVESNSPLHF
TRBJ2-6 TRBV9 - once TGTGCCAGCAGCGCGGACGTAACGGCCAACGTCCTGACTTTC CASSADVTANVLTF
TRBJ2-5 TRBV7-9 - once TGTGCCAGCAGCTTGGTTCTGGAGACCCAGTACTTC CASSLVLETQYF
TRBJ2-3 TRBV4-1 - - TGCGCCAGCAGCCGGAGCCCAACTAGCACAGATACGCAGTATTTT CASSRSPTSTDTQYF
TRBJ2-7 TRBV7-9 TRBD1 - TGTGCCAGCAGCTTAGATGGGACAGGGGGATCCGAGCAGTACTTC CASSLDGTGGSEQYF
TRBJ1-1 TRBV6-6 TRBD1 - TGTGCCAGCAGTACGACAGGGGGAGGCACTGAAGCTTTCTTT CASSTTGGGTEAFF
TRBJ2-5 TRBV7-2 - - TGTGCCAGCAGCTTAGTGTCAGGGCGGCTAGAGACCCAGTACTTC CASSLVSGRLETQYF
TRBJ1-6 TRBV7-3 TRBD1 - TGTGCCAGCAGCTTAACGGGCGGGACAGGGGGCAATTCACCCCTCCACTTT CASSLTGGTGGNSPLHF
TRBJ1-6 TRBV7-3 - - TGTGCCAGCAGCCGATCCCCGGGACCGAATAATTCACCCCTCCACTTT CASSRSPGPNNSPLHF
TRBJ1-4 TRBV2 - once TGTGCCAGCAGTGAGGTGGCAGCTAATGAAAAACTGTTTTTT CASSEVAANEKLFF
TRBJ2-7 TRBV11-2 - - TGTGCCAGCAGCTTAGATCACGGGGAGCAGTACTTC CASSLDHGEQYF
TRBJ2-7 TRBV7-9 - - TGTGCCAGCAGGGCAGGAGCTAGACCTACGAGCGAGCAGTACTTC CASRAGARPTSEQYF
TRBJ2-7 TRBV27 TRBD2 few TGTGCCAGCAGTCCGCCTAGCGGGGGGGCCTACGAGCAGTACTTC CASSPPSGGAYEQYF
TRBJ2-2 TRBV30 - - TGTGCCTGTCTTGGCTCGCCGGGCACCGGGGAGCTGTTTTTT CACLGSPGTGELFF
TRBJ1-1 TRBV5-1 TRBD1 - TGCGCCAGCAGCTTGGGTCCCACTGACAGGGACACTGAAGCTTTCTTT CASSLGPTDRDTEAFF
TRBJ1-2 TRBV14 TRBD1 once TGTGCCAGCAGCCAGGGACAGAACTATGGCTACACCTTC CASSQGQNYGYTF
TRBJ2-7 TRBV7-6 - medium-sized TGTGCCAGCAGCTTGGGCCGGGACAACGAGCAGTACTTC CASSLGRDNEQYF
TRBJ1-5 TRBV25-1 - - TGTGCCAGCAGTGATGGGGGTTCGGGCAATCAGCCCCAGCATTTT CASSDGGSGNQPQHF
TRBJ2-3 TRBV5-6 TRBD1 - TGTGCCAGCAGCCGAAAAGACAGGGTGGGCACAGATACGCAGTATTTT CASSRKDRVGTDTQYF
TRBJ2-7 TRBV19 TRBD2 - TGTGCCAGTAGCCCGCGGGGGGGAACCTACGAGCAGTACTTC CASSPRGGTYEQYF
TRBJ2-1 TRBV5-4 - once TGTGCCAGCAGCTATAGGGGTCCCAATGAGCAGTTCTTC CASSYRGPNEQFF
TRBJ2-7 TRBV9 - - TGTGCCAGCAGCCCCCAGGTAGGTCGCTACGAGCAGTACTTC CASSPQVGRYEQYF
TRBJ2-2 TRBV7-2 - - TGTGCCAGCAGCTTAATGGGGGGCGGCACCGGGGAGCTGTTTTTT CASSLMGGGTGELFF
TRBJ1-1 TRBV28 - once TGTGCCAGCAGTTTCGAGGCCCCGAAGGAAAACACTGAAGCTTTCTTT CASSFEAPKENTEAFF
TRBJ2-7 TRBV7-2 - - TGTGCCAGCAGCTTAAACACACCCGGGTACGAGCAGTACTTC CASSLNTPGYEQYF
TRBJ2-2 TRBV5-1 TRBD2 - TGCGCCAGCAGCACCACTAGCGGGGCGAACACCGGGGAGCTGTTTTTT CASSTTSGANTGELFF
TRBJ1-2 TRBV20-1 - few TGCAGTGCTAGTTTCCGCTGGGGCTACACCTTC CSASFRWGYTF
TRBJ1-2 TRBV27 - - TGTGCCAGCAGTTTAGGGGGTTCGGACGGCTACACCTTC CASSLGGSDGYTF
TRBJ1-6 TRBV7-8 - - TGTGCCAGCAGCTTAGGGTTTATTCGGACTAATTCACCCCTCCACTTT CASSLGFIRTNSPLHF
TRBJ1-3 TRBV4-1 - - TGCGCCAGCAGCCAAGTAGGCCGGACGAGGTCTGGAAACACCATATATTTT CASSQVGRTRSGNTIYF
TRBJ2-7 TRBV6-5 - - TGTGCCAGCAGTTCCCCAGTTGGCGAGCAGTACTTC CASSSPVGEQYF
TRBJ2-7 TRBV2 TRBD1 - TGTGCCAGCAGTCCTGACAGGGGAGCCTACGAGCAGTACTTC CASSPDRGAYEQYF
TRBJ2-3 TRBV5-6 - - TGTGCCAGCAGCTTGGCCTCAAAGAGGGGAAGAGATACGCAGTATTTT CASSLASKRGRDTQYF
TRBJ1-5 TRBV10-3 - - TGTGCCATCGGTCAAACCGGTCAGCCCCAGCATTTT CAIGQTGQPQHF
TRBJ1-6 TRBV30 - - TGTGCCTGGAGTGAAGGCAGCCCACCCCTCCACTTT CAWSEGSPPLHF
TRBJ2-4 TRBV6-1 - - TGTGCCAGCAGTGAAGCAATCGGCAGGATACTAGCCAAAAACATTCAGTACTTC CASSEAIGRILAKNIQYF
TRBJ1-1 TRBV7-8 - - TGTGCCAGCAGTTCAGAACAAAGATTGAACACTGAAGCTTTCTTT CASSSEQRLNTEAFF
TRBJ2-3 TRBV10-1 - - TGCGCCAGCAAACAGGATTTAACAGATACGCAGTATTTT CASKQDLTDTQYF
TRBJ1-5 TRBV6-1 - - TGTGCCAGCCTTCCCGGGTTTGATAGCAATCAGCCCCAGCATTTT CASLPGFDSNQPQHF
TRBJ1-2 TRBV6-1 - - TGTGCCAGCAGTACTAGGATGGGAATTAACTATGGCTACACCTTC CASSTRMGINYGYTF
TRBJ2-3 TRBV5-6 - - TGTGCCAGCAGCTTATCCGGGACTGCCACAGATACGCAGTATTTT CASSLSGTATDTQYF
TRBJ2-3 TRBV4-1 TRBD1 - TGCGCCAGCAGCCAGCAACAGGGGCCAGATACGCAGTATTTT CASSQQQGPDTQYF
TRBJ2-1 TRBV7-3 TRBD2 - TGTGCCAGCAGCTTAAATCGGGAGGTCAATGAGCAGTTCTTC CASSLNREVNEQFF
TRBJ1-1 TRBV5-1 - - TGCGCCACCCATGGGATGAACACTGAAGCTTTCTTT CATHGMNTEAFF
TRBJ1-1 TRBV7-9 - - TGTGCCAGCAGCTTAGACAGGTTGGGCACTGAAGCTTTCTTT CASSLDRLGTEAFF
TRBJ2-5 TRBV5-6 TRBD1 - TGTGCCAGCAGCCTGGGAACAGGGACAGGGGATGGTTTTATTAAGACCCAGTACTTC CASSLGTGTGDGFIKTQYF
TRBJ1-3 TRBV30 - - TGTGCCTGGAGACAGGGCGCGGGCACCATATATTTT CAWRQGAGTIYF
TRBJ2-1 TRBV5-8 TRBD2 - TGTGCCAGCAGCTTGGCCGGGGGGACGGGTAATGAGCAGTTCTTC CASSLAGGTGNEQFF
TRBJ2-7 TRBV11-3 TRBD2 - TGTGCCAGCAGCATAAGACCTAGCGGGAGCGAGCAGTACTTC CASSIRPSGSEQYF
TRBJ1-5 TRBV19 - few TGTGCCAGTAGTACAGGGATTCAGCCCCAGCATTTT CASSTGIQPQHF
TRBJ2-7 TRBV19 TRBD1 - TGTGCCAGTAGTATTTCCGGGACAGGGGCCTACGAGCAGTACTTC CASSISGTGAYEQYF